This T cell receptor (beta chain) originates from a study of blood T cell repertoires in COVID-19. Whole-study context: Samples representing acute and convalescent COVID-19 were sourced from the United States, Italy and Spain. PBMCs, B-cell-depleted T cells, or T cells provided the cDNA or gDNA that made up the material.

The V segment lost 7 bases and the J segment 7 bases; nucleotides outside the gene matches: 4. This CDR3 has 11 residues. The germline gives CDR1 SQVTM, CDR2 ANQGSEA. TCRdb's copy holds only in-frame clones and misses some; the assay was immunoSEQ multiplex PCR. This table has over 130,000 clones, 80% to 90% appearing once. V usage is TRBV29-1 and J usage is TRBJ2-3; 8 nucleotides line up with TRBD1. The clonotype originates from a woman between 45 and 60 years old with acute COVID-19. Sequencing used PBMCs or T cells enriched from blood (not recorded which). In nucleotides, the CDR3 is TGCAGCGGCCACAGGGGGAATACGCAGTATTTT. Protein: CSGHRGNTQYF.